Listed here are 3 T cell receptor beta chains from one sample, sequenced in a study of tumor-infiltrating lymphocytes in primary liver carcinoma. Co-extracted RNA and DNA came from roughly 21-30 mg of unsorted bulk tissue. With a constant-region primer, TCR beta cDNA was made from 400 to 550 ng of total RNA. Employing slightly modified ARM-PCR, three nested multiplex PCR rounds were run, and these gave rise to the TCR beta libraries. Forward primers for TRBV1-TRBV30 and a C-beta reverse primer served the first two PCR rounds, at 10 cycles each. One entry per CDR3 protein results from TCRdb running MiXCR on the multiplex PCR reads. The table includes 45,000 to 65,000 distinct CDR3 sequences, roughly 80% detected once. Sequenced sample: liver tumor tissue from sampling region 5. Subset: tumor region T5, tumor centre. The receptor set was obtained from a man aged 40-55 years with primary liver carcinoma and hepatitis B virus infection.

This clonotype was observed many times. V usage is TRBV25-1 and J usage is TRBJ1-5, with TRBD1 matching 9 bases. Trimming removed 7 bases from V and 2 bases from J; junction bases left unmatched: 15. Per germline, CDR1 MGHDK and CDR2 SYGVNS. This CDR3 contains 18 residues. As DNA, the CDR3 is TGTGCCAGCACCACCGGGACAGGGCCCCCTTTGGGCAATCAGCCCCAGCATTTT. This gives the protein CASTTGTGPPLGNQPQHF.

Comments on this clonotype: A read error may be the cause here, since a much bigger clone is one base away. The chain uses TRBV28 and TRBJ1-2, with D possibly matching TRBD1 (5 bases). Looked up from germline, CDR1 is MDHEN and CDR2 is SYDVKM. This CDR3 is 16 amino acids long. As DNA, the CDR3 is TGTACCAGCAGTTTAGTGAGGGGTGTTATGGTCCTCGGCTACACCTTC. Translating it yields CTSSLVRGVMVLGYTF.

Remarks on this clonotype: The CDR3 does not close with the conserved phenylalanine or tryptophan, likely indicating a read error. The chain couples TRBV29-1 to TRBJ2-7; 7 bases line up with TRBD1. CDR3 size: 13 residues. CDR1 is SQVTM, CDR2 ANQGSEA, per germline. CDR3 protein: CSVSWTGPYEQYL. CDR3 coding DNA: TGCAGTGTTTCGTGGACAGGACCCTACGAGCAGTACTTA.